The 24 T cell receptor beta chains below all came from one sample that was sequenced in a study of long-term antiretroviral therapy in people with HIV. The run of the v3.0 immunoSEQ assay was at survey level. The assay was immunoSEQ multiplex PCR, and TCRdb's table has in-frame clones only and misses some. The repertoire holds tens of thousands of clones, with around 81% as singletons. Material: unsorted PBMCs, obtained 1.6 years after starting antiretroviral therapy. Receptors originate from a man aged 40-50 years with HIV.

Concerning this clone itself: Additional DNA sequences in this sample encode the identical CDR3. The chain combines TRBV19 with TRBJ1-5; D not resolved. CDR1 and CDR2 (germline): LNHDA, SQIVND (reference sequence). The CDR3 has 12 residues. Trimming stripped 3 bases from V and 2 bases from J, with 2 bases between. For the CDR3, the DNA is TGTGCCAGTAGTATCGGCAATCAGCCCCAGCATTTT. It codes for CASSIGNQPQHF.

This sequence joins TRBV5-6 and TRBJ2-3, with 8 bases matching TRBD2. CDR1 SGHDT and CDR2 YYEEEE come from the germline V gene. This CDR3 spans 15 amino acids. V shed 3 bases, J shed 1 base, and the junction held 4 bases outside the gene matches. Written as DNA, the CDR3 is TGTGCCAGCAGCTCTCCAGCGGGGGGCACAGATACGCAGTATTTT. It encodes CASSSPAGGTDTQYF.

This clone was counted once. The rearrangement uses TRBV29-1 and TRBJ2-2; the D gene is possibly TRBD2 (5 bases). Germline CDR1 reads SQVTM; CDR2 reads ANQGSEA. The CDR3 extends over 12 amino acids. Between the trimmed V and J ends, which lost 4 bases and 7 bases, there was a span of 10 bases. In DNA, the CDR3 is TGCAGCGTTGGGGCGGGCCACGGGGAGCTGTTTTTT. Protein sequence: CSVGAGHGELFF.

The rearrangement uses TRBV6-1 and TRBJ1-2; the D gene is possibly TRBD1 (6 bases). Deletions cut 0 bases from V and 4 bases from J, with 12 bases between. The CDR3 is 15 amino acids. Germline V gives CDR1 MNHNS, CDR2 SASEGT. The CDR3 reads CASSEAEGGTYGYTF. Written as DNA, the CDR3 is TGTGCCAGCAGTGAAGCGGAAGGGGGGACCTATGGCTACACCTTC.

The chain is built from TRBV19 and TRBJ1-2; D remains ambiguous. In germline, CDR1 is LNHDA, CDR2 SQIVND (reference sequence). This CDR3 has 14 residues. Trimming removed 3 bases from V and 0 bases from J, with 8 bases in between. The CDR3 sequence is CASSMRLANYGYTF. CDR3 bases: TGTGCCAGTAGTATGCGGTTAGCTAACTATGGCTACACCTTC.

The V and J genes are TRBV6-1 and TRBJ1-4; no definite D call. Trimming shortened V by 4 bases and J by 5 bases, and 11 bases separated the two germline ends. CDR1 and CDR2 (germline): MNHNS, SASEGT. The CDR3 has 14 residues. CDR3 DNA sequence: TGTGCCAGCAGTGTGAGCAGGTTAAATGAAAAACTGTTTTTT. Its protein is CASSVSRLNEKLFF.

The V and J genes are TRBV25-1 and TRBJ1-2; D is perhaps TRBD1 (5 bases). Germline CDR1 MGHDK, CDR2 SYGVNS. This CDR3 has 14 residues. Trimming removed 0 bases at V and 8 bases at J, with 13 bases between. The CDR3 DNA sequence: TGTGCCAGCAGTGAATACGGGTCAGCAGGGGGCTACACCTTC. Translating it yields CASSEYGSAGGYTF.

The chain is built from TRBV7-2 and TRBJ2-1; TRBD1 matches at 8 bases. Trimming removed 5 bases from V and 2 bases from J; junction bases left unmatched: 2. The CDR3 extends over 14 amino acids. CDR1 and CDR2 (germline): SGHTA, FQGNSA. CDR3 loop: CASSPGQAYNEQFF. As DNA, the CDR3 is TGTGCCAGCAGCCCGGGACAGGCCTACAATGAGCAGTTCTTC. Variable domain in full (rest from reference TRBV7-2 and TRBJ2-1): GAGVSQSPSNKVTEKGKDVELRCDPISGHTALYWYRQSLGQGLEFLIYFQGNSAPDKSGLPSDRFSAERTGGSVSTLTIQRTQQEDSAVYLCASSPGQAYNEQFFGPGTRLTVL.

The CDR3, as DNA: TGCGCCAGCAGCTTGAGTCGGAGCGGCCGGGTGGAAGAGACCCAGTACTTC. This encodes CASSLSRSGRVEETQYF. The chain links TRBV5-1 to TRBJ2-5; D might be TRBD2 (5 bases). The CDR3 is made up of 17 amino acids. The germline V gene has CDR1 SGHRS and CDR2 YFSETQ. Trimming took 1 base from V and 3 from J, leaving 19 bases between them.

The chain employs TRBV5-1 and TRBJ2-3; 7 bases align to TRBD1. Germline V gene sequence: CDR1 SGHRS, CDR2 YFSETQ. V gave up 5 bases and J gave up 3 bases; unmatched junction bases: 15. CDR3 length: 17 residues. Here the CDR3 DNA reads TGCGCCAGCAGGGAATACAGGGGACCCCTTGGGACAGATACGCAGTATTTT. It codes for CASREYRGPLGTDTQYF.

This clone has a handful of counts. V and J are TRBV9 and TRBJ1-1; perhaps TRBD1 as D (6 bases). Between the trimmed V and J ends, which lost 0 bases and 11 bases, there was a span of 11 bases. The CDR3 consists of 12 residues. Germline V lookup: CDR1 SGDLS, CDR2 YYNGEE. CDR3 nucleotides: TGTGCCAGCAGCGTAGCTACAGGGCGGGCTTTCTTT. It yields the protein CASSVATGRAFF.

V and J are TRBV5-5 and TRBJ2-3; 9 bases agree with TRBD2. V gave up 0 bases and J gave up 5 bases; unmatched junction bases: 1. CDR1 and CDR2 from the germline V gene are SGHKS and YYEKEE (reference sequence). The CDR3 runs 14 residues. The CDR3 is CASSLGGRGDTQYF. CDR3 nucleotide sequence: TGTGCCAGCAGCTTGGGCGGGAGGGGAGATACGCAGTATTTT.

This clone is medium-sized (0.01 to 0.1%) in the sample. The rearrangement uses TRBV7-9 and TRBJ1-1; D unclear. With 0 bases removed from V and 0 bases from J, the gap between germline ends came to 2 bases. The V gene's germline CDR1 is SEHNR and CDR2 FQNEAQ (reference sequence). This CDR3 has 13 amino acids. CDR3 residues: CASSLALNTEAFF. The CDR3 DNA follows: TGTGCCAGCAGCTTAGCGTTGAACACTGAAGCTTTCTTT.

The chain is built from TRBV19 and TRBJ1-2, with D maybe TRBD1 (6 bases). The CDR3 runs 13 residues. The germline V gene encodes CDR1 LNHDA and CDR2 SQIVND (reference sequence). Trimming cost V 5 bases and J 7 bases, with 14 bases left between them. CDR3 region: CASSRGGFPGYTF. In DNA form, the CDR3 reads TGTGCCAGTAGTCGGGGGGGCTTTCCTGGCTACACCTTC.

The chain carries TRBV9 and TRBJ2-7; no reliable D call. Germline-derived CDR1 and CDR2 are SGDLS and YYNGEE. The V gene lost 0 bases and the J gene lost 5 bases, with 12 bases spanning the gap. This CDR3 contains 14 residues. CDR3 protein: CASSVGSGRHEQYF. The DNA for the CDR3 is TGTGCCAGCAGCGTAGGGTCCGGAAGGCACGAGCAGTACTTC.

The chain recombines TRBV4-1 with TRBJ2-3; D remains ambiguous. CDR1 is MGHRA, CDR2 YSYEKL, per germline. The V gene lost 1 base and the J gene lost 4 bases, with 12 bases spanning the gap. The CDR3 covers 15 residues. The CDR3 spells CASSQGGTDSDTQYF. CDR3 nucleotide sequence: TGCGCCAGCAGCCAAGGTGGAACGGATTCAGATACGCAGTATTTT.

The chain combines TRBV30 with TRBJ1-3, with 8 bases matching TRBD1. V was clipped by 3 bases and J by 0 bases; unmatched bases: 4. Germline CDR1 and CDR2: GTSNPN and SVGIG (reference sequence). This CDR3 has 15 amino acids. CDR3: CAWRYTGGSGNTIYF. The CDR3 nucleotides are TGTGCCTGGAGGTATACAGGGGGCTCTGGAAACACCATATATTTT.

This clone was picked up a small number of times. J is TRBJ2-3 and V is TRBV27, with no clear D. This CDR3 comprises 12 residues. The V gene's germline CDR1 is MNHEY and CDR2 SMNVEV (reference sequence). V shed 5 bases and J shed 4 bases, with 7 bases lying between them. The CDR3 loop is CASSAPPDTQYF. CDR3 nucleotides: TGTGCCAGCAGTGCCCCTCCAGATACGCAGTATTTT.

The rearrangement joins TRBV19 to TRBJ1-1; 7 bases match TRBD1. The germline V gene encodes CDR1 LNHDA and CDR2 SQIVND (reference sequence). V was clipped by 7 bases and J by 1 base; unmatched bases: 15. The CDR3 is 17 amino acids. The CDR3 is CASKFRGQLAENTEAFF. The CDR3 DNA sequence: TGTGCCAGTAAATTCCGGGGACAGCTAGCCGAGAACACTGAAGCTTTCTTT.

CDR3 sequence (DNA): TGTGCCAGCAGCGTAGGACTAGCGGGGATCTCCTACAATGAGCAGTTCTTC. Amino acids: CASSVGLAGISYNEQFF. The chain links TRBV9 to TRBJ2-1; TRBD2 aligns across 11 bases. The germline CDR1 and CDR2 sequences are SGDLS and YYNGEE. V lost 0 bases, J lost 0 bases, and 2 bases stayed unmatched. This CDR3 region has 17 residues. Drawing the rest from reference TRBV9 and TRBJ2-1, the complete variable domain is DSGVTQTPKHLITATGQRVTLRCSPRSGDLSVYWYQQSLDQGLQFLIQYYNGEERAKGNILERFSAQQFPDLHSELNLSSLELGDSALYFCASSVGLAGISYNEQFFGPGTRLTVL.

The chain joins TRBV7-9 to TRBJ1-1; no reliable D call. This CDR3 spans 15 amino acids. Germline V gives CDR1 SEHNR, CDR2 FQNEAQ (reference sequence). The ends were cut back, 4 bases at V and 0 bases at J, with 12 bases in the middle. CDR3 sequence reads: CASSSRYDMNTEAFF. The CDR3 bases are TGTGCCAGCAGCTCCAGGTATGATATGAACACTGAAGCTTTCTTT.

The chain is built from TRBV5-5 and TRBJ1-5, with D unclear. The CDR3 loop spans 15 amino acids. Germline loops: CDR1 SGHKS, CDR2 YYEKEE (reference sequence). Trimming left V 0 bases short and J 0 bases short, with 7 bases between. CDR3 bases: TGTGCCAGCAGCTTGGGACCGTATAGCAATCAGCCCCAGCATTTT. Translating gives CASSLGPYSNQPQHF.

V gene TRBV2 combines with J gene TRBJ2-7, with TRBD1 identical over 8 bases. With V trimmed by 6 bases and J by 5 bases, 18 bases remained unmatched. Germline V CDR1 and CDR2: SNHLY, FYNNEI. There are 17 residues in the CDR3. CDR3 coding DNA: TGTGCCAGCAGCGAAATGGGGGGTTGGGCAGGGGGCGACGAGCAGTACTTC. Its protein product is CASSEMGGWAGGDEQYF.

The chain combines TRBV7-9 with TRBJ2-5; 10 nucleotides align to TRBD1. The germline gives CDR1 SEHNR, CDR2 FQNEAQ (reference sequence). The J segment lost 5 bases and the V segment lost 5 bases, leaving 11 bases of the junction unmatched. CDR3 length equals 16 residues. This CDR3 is CASSAPDRGLKETQYF. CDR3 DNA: TGTGCCAGCAGCGCCCCCGACAGGGGGCTTAAGGAGACCCAGTACTTC.